What follows are 18 T cell receptor beta chains derived from one specimen sequenced in a study of T cell changes during pregnancy in multiple sclerosis. Libraries were prepared by immunoSEQ multiplex PCR; TCRdb keeps only in-frame clonotypes and omits some of them. The table shows about 40,000 clones, with 89% occurring only once. The starting material was CD4+ T cells from peripheral blood mononuclear cells, obtained in the first trimester of pregnancy. The receptors stem from a female donor with multiple sclerosis, enrolled in a pregnancy study.

This rearrangement joins TRBV7-9 to TRBJ2-3, with TRBD2 identical over 11 bases. Germline-derived CDR1 and CDR2 are SEHNR and FQNEAQ (reference sequence). CDR3 length: 15 amino acids. Germline trimming cut 5 bases from V and 3 bases from J; bases unmatched to any gene: 4. CDR3 amino acids: CASSGWTSGTDTQYF. CDR3 sequence (DNA): TGTGCCAGCAGCGGATGGACTAGCGGGACAGATACGCAGTATTTT.

This rearrangement joins TRBV4-3 to TRBJ2-1, with D possibly matching TRBD2 (7 bases). CDR1 and CDR2 (germline): LGHNA, YSLEER. The CDR3 has 17 amino acids. Trimming took 4 bases from V and 3 from J, leaving 19 bases between them. The CDR3 DNA reads as TGCGCCAGCAGCCGGCTAGGGAGGGGGACTTACTACAATGAGCAGTTCTTC. Translating gives CASSRLGRGTYYNEQFF.

The V gene is TRBV19, the J gene TRBJ2-1; possibly TRBD1 for D (6 bases). Germline V lookup: CDR1 LNHDA, CDR2 SQIVND (reference sequence). This CDR3 is 13 amino acids long. Trimming took off 7 bases at V and 10 bases at J, with 17 bases between the two ends. The CDR3 nucleotides are TGTGCCAGTAAGAAGGACAGCGATCGGGAGCAGTTCTTC. It yields the protein CASKKDSDREQFF.

The V call is TRBV11-2, the J call TRBJ1-1; D gene uncertain. Germline-derived CDR1 and CDR2 are SGHAT and FQNNGV. The V and J ends lost 1 base and 11 bases respectively, with 14 bases between them. CDR3 length equals 13 residues. The CDR3 nucleotides read TGTGCCAGCAGCTTAGGGCCCAAGGCGGAGGCTTTCTTT. It codes for CASSLGPKAEAFF.

V is TRBV27 and J is TRBJ2-7; 7 bases match TRBD2. The CDR3 consists of 16 residues. Germline-derived CDR1 and CDR2 are MNHEY and SMNVEV (reference sequence). J was trimmed by 5 bases and V by 1 base; bases with no gene match: 11. DNA for the CDR3: TGTGCCAGCAGTTTATACGTAGGAGGGAGGGCCAACGAGCAGTACTTC. Residues: CASSLYVGGRANEQYF.

The chain joins TRBV9 to TRBJ2-1; 7 bases align to TRBD1. The germline gives CDR1 SGDLS, CDR2 YYNGEE. V shed 4 bases, J shed 2 bases, and the junction held 3 bases outside the gene matches. This CDR3 region has 14 residues. The CDR3 sequence: CASSPGTAYNEQFF. The CDR3 DNA sequence: TGTGCCAGCAGCCCCGGGACAGCCTACAATGAGCAGTTCTTC.

The count of this clone is one. V usage is TRBV4-1 and J usage is TRBJ1-1, with 8 bases that match TRBD1. V lost 2 bases, J lost 10 bases, and 12 bases stayed unmatched. The CDR3 contains 15 residues. Germline V gene sequence: CDR1 MGHRA, CDR2 YSYEKL. The chain's CDR3 is CASSQFYRGRFRAFF. In DNA, the CDR3 is TGCGCCAGCAGCCAATTTTACAGGGGGAGGTTTAGAGCTTTCTTT.

This chain uses TRBV20-1 with TRBJ1-2, with D uncertain. The CDR3 has 10 residues. Germline V CDR1 and CDR2: DFQATT, SNEGSKA (reference sequence). Trimming took off 2 bases at V and 6 bases at J, with 4 bases between the two ends. The CDR3 bases are TGCAGTGCTAGATATCATGGCTACACCTTC. It encodes CSARYHGYTF.

This clone is a singleton in its sample. The J gene is TRBJ2-2, the V gene TRBV7-2; TRBD1 matches 9 bases. The J segment lost 4 bases and the V segment lost 3 bases, leaving 6 bases of the junction unmatched. CDR1 SGHTA and CDR2 FQGNSA come from the germline V gene. This CDR3 has 16 amino acids. CDR3 sequence: CASSLMGQGSTGELFF. The CDR3, as DNA: TGTGCCAGCAGCTTGATGGGACAGGGTTCCACCGGGGAGCTGTTTTTT. Combining the CDR3 with reference TRBV7-2 and TRBJ2-2 gives the whole variable domain GAGVSQSPSNKVTEKGKDVELRCDPISGHTALYWYRQSLGQGLEFLIYFQGNSAPDKSGLPSDRFSAERTGGSVSTLTIQRTQQEDSAVYLCASSLMGQGSTGELFFGEGSRLTVL.

The gene calls are TRBV6-5 and TRBJ2-7; 8 bases are a match to TRBD2. The V gene end was trimmed by 4 bases and the J gene end by 7 bases; junction bases not matched to a gene: 15. The CDR3 has 16 residues. Germline CDR1 is MNHEY and CDR2 is SVGAGI. The CDR3 sequence: CASSLLPGTRGQEQYF. For the CDR3, the DNA is TGTGCCAGCAGTTTACTCCCCGGGACTAGAGGGCAAGAGCAGTACTTC.

This clone was picked up one time. V gene TRBV5-1 combines with J gene TRBJ2-1, with 10 nucleotides matching TRBD1. Germline assignment: CDR1 SGHRS and CDR2 YFSETQ. V was pared by 0 bases and J by 6 bases, with 9 bases of the junction left unmatched. The CDR3 spans 17 residues. CDR3 nucleotide sequence: TGCGCCAGCAGCTTGGCCCCGGGACAGGGGTTTCGCAATGAGCAGTTCTTC. Its protein is CASSLAPGQGFRNEQFF. Full variable domain (remainder filled in from reference TRBV5-1 and TRBJ2-1): KAGVTQTPRYLIKTRGQQVTLSCSPISGHRSVSWYQQTPGQGLQFLFEYFSETQRNKGNFPGRFSGRQFSNSRSEMNVSTLELGDSALYLCASSLAPGQGFRNEQFFGPGTRLTVL.

V is TRBV7-9 and J is TRBJ1-1; D is unresolved. V lost 1 base and J 2 bases, leaving 5 bases between the germline ends. Germline values: CDR1 SEHNR, CDR2 FQNEAQ (reference sequence). The CDR3 totals 13 residues. The CDR3: CASSLDSNTEAFF. Written as DNA, the CDR3 is TGTGCCAGCAGCTTAGACAGTAACACTGAAGCTTTCTTT.

The genes are TRBV27 and TRBJ2-3, with D perhaps matching TRBD2 (5 bases). The CDR3 is 14 amino acids. CDR1 MNHEY and CDR2 SMNVEV come from the germline V gene (reference sequence). V lost 5 bases and J lost 0, with 9 bases in between. The CDR3 loop is CASSPDYSTDTQYF. The CDR3 coding sequence is TGTGCCAGCAGTCCAGACTATAGCACAGATACGCAGTATTTT.

This clone was seen a single time. V is TRBV10-3 and J is TRBJ1-1, with TRBD1 matching 7 bases. CDR1 is ENHRY, CDR2 SYGVKD, per germline. Unmatched junction bases numbered 7, after V lost 5 bases and J lost 7 bases. The CDR3 sequence is 13 residues long. DNA for the CDR3: TGTGCCATCAGTAACAGGGGAGGCGGTGAAGCTTTCTTT. Residues: CAISNRGGGEAFF.

The V gene is TRBV6-5, the J gene TRBJ1-2; D not certain. V lost 2 bases and J 3 bases, leaving 10 bases between the germline ends. Germline CDR1 MNHEY, CDR2 SVGAGI. The CDR3 covers 14 residues. The CDR3 DNA sequence: TGTGCCAGCAGTTACGACCGGGGAGACTATGGCTACACCTTC. This sequence encodes CASSYDRGDYGYTF.

This clone was seen just once. This chain connects TRBV18 to TRBJ2-5, with 7 bases fitting TRBD1. CDR1 is KGHSH, CDR2 LQKENI, per germline. J lost 2 bases, V lost 5 bases, and 2 bases had no gene match. The CDR3 runs 13 residues. Here the CDR3 reads CASSGDRQETQYF. The CDR3 region has the DNA TGTGCCAGCTCAGGGGACAGACAAGAGACCCAGTACTTC.

The chain has TRBV19 and TRBJ1-5; 10 bases fit TRBD1. The germline CDR1 and CDR2 sequences are LNHDA and SQIVND (reference sequence). Trimming at V came to 2 bases and at J to 5 bases, leaving 9 bases not matched to a gene. This CDR3 region has 17 residues. This CDR3 is CASSIRGTGVLDQPQHF. The DNA for the CDR3 is TGTGCCAGTAGTATACGAGGGACAGGGGTCCTCGATCAGCCCCAGCATTTT.

CDR3 protein: CASSSDSPPGTQYF. The DNA for the CDR3 is TGCGCCAGCAGTTCTGATAGCCCCCCCGGGACCCAGTACTTC. V usage is TRBV5-1 and J usage is TRBJ2-5, with D hard to call. The V gene's germline CDR1 is SGHRS and CDR2 YFSETQ. Deletions cut 5 bases from V and 7 bases from J, with 18 bases between. The CDR3 has 14 residues.